The sample holds many counts of the clone carrying this T cell receptor beta chain. CDR3 length: 13 amino acids. V lost 2 bases and J lost 8, with 12 bases in between. These data belong to a study of T cells in Graves' hyperthyroidism and ophthalmopathy. RNA transcripts gave rise to amplified TCR beta CDR3 regions. RT-PCR in the first round (using the HTBI primer set) targeted the TCR CDR3. MiXCR, applied by TCRdb to the multiplex PCR reads, yields one record per CDR3 protein. This repertoire shows fewer than 500,000 distinct CDR3 sequences, around 15% found once; its top ten account for around 13%. The source of this sequence is a man between 18 and 35 years old with Graves' ophthalmopathy. The chain uses TRBV12-3 or TRBV12-4 and TRBJ1-2; unclear D gene. The sequencing input was blood. DNA of the CDR3: TGTGCCAGCAGTTTACTAGGACGAGGAGGCTACACCTTC. Translation: CASSLLGRGGYTF.